Listed here are 21 T cell receptor beta chains from one sample, sequenced in a study of T cells after yellow fever vaccination. TCRdb called the 5' RACE reads again in MiXCR, with one record for every CDR3 protein. The sample has hundreds of thousands of distinct CDR3 sequences; 13% are singletons. The source was PBMCs, collected on the day of the yellow fever booster vaccination. These receptors were obtained from a man in his thirties or forties who received the YFV17D yellow fever vaccine.

This clonotype was picked up a small number of times. The rearrangement joins TRBV7-9 to TRBJ2-7; D uncertain. Germline V gene data show CDR1 as SEHNR and CDR2 as FQNEAQ (reference sequence). The CDR3 totals 13 residues. V lost 5 bases to trimming and J lost 3 bases, with 11 bases between them. This CDR3 reads CASSPLTYYEQYF. DNA of the CDR3: TGTGCCAGCAGCCCGTTGACATACTACGAGCAGTACTTC.

This clonotype was counted between two and nine times. V usage is TRBV28 and J usage is TRBJ2-2; TRBD2 matches 10 bases. The length of the CDR3 is 16 residues. The V segment lost 5 bases and the J segment 3 bases; nucleotides outside the gene matches: 6. CDR1 is MDHEN and CDR2 is SYDVKM in the germline V gene. The CDR3 DNA reads TGTGCCAGCAGTATAGGGACTAGCGTATACACCGGGGAGCTGTTTTTT. It yields the protein CASSIGTSVYTGELFF.

This clonotype was recorded a few times. The chain employs TRBV28 and TRBJ1-4, with D maybe TRBD1 (6 bases). V was clipped by 3 bases and J by 7 bases, with 12 bases between them. This CDR3 has 14 residues. Germline lookup yields CDR1 MDHEN and CDR2 SYDVKM. The CDR3: CASSLEQGGEKLFF. CDR3 nucleotides: TGTGCCAGCAGTTTGGAACAGGGTGGTGAAAAACTGTTTTTT.

The chain recombines TRBV28 with TRBJ2-1; 11 bases are shared with TRBD2. With V trimmed by 7 bases and J by 8 bases, 13 bases remained unmatched. CDR3 length: 16 amino acids. Germline V CDR1 and CDR2: MDHEN, SYDVKM. CDR3 amino acids: CASTVISGRAGYEQFF. The CDR3 DNA sequence: TGTGCCAGCACAGTCATTAGCGGGAGGGCCGGGTATGAGCAGTTCTTC.

The sample holds a few counts of this clonotype. V gene TRBV25-1 combines with J gene TRBJ2-7; TRBD1 agrees at 8 bases. The CDR3 covers 13 residues. Germline V lookup: CDR1 MGHDK, CDR2 SYGVNS. V trimming: 3 bases; J trimming: 2 bases; junction bases outside the gene matches: 0. The CDR3 nucleotides are TGTGCCAGCAGTGAGACAGGGGCCTACGAGCAGTACTTC. Its translation is CASSETGAYEQYF.

This clonotype has only a few counts. V and J are TRBV20-1 and TRBJ1-2; the D is unclear. V lost 2 bases, J lost 4 bases, and 8 bases lay in between. The germline V gene has CDR1 DFQATT and CDR2 SNEGSKA (reference sequence). The CDR3 is 12 amino acids. The CDR3: CSARQASYGYTF. In DNA, the CDR3 is TGCAGTGCTAGACAGGCCAGCTATGGCTACACCTTC.

This rearrangement joins TRBV7-2 to TRBJ2-7; D is uncertain. The CDR3 runs to 15 residues. Per germline, CDR1 SGHTA and CDR2 FQGNSA. Trimming stripped 7 bases from V and 3 bases from J, with 19 bases between. CDR3 protein: CASTPAAVGVYEQYF. CDR3 sequence (DNA): TGTGCCAGCACCCCCGCCGCGGTTGGTGTCTACGAGCAGTACTTC.

A few counts support this clonotype. The rearrangement joins TRBV7-9 to TRBJ2-1; maybe TRBD2 (6 bases). Trimming stripped 2 bases from V and 5 bases from J, with 10 bases between. CDR1 is SEHNR, CDR2 FQNEAQ, per germline (reference sequence). This CDR3 is built from 14 residues. The chain's CDR3 is CASSLNSGHNEQFF. The CDR3 bases are TGTGCCAGCAGCTTAAATAGCGGTCACAATGAGCAGTTCTTC.

The chain combines TRBV19 with TRBJ2-3; 9 bases map to TRBD2. V trimming: 9 bases; J trimming: 10 bases; junction bases outside the gene matches: 8. The CDR3 extends over 12 amino acids. CDR1 and CDR2 (germline): LNHDA, SQIVND (reference sequence). The CDR3 reads CASRGGGGAQYF. The DNA of the CDR3 is TGTGCCAGCCGCGGGGGGGGTGGTGCGCAGTATTTT.

Here the CDR3 reads CASSLWSGPSGNTIYF. CDR3 nucleotides: TGCGCCAGCAGCTTGTGGTCGGGACCCTCTGGAAACACCATATATTTT. The V call is TRBV5-1, the J call TRBJ1-3, with D tentatively TRBD1 (5 bases). CDR1 and CDR2 from the germline V gene are SGHRS and YFSETQ. V lost 1 base and J lost 0, with 11 bases in between. CDR3 length: 16 residues.

The sample holds a few counts of this clonotype. The rearrangement uses TRBV25-1 and TRBJ2-3; the D gene is possibly TRBD2 (5 bases). This CDR3 contains 15 residues. The germline V gene encodes CDR1 MGHDK and CDR2 SYGVNS. V lost 3 bases and J 2 bases, leaving 12 bases between the germline ends. CDR3 DNA: TGTGCCAGCAGTGAGACTACCAAACCCACAGATACGCAGTATTTT. This sequence encodes CASSETTKPTDTQYF.

The chain recombines TRBV7-2 with TRBJ2-7, with 7 bases aligning to TRBD1. Germline V gives CDR1 SGHTA, CDR2 FQGNSA. This CDR3 is built from 14 residues. V shed 5 bases and J 5 bases; nucleotides not matched to a gene: 9. Written as DNA, the CDR3 is TGTGCCAGCAGCGATCGGACAGGAGACAACGAGCAGTACTTC. As protein: CASSDRTGDNEQYF.

The sample holds a few counts of this clonotype. The chain uses TRBV20-1 and TRBJ2-3, with 11 bases matching TRBD2. The germline V gene has CDR1 DFQATT and CDR2 SNEGSKA (reference sequence). V lost 3 bases, J lost 6 bases, and 11 bases stayed unmatched. The CDR3 contains 16 residues. CDR3 in DNA: TGCAGTGCTAGGGGGGGAACTAGCGGGAGTTTGGATACGCAGTATTTT. Amino acid sequence: CSARGGTSGSLDTQYF.

The V and J genes are TRBV6-5 and TRBJ2-2; no clear D. Between the trimmed V and J ends, which lost 0 bases and 0 bases, there was a span of 8 bases. Germline V gene sequence: CDR1 MNHEY, CDR2 SVGAGI. The CDR3 is 16 amino acids. The CDR3 sequence: CASSYSRRTNTGELFF. The CDR3 DNA sequence: TGTGCCAGCAGTTACTCTCGCCGGACGAACACCGGGGAGCTGTTTTTT.

This clonotype was found a few times. The chain has TRBV3-1 and TRBJ2-1; TRBD2 might be the D (5 bases). This CDR3 spans 16 amino acids. Trimming took off 2 bases at V and 4 bases at J, with 15 bases between the two ends. CDR1 LGHDT and CDR2 YNNKEL come from the germline V gene (reference sequence). The CDR3 nucleotides read TGTGCCAGCAGCCAAAATATGCTAGCACGTTACAATGAGCAGTTCTTC. Encoded protein: CASSQNMLARYNEQFF.

Only a few counts were recorded for this clonotype. This chain links TRBV7-9 with TRBJ1-1; D is perhaps TRBD1 (5 bases). Germline CDR1 reads SEHNR; CDR2 reads FQNEAQ (reference sequence). Trimming removed 4 bases at V and 4 bases at J, with 7 bases between. The CDR3 extends over 12 amino acids. In DNA, the CDR3 is TGTGCCAGCAGCTCCCAGGGCACTGAAGCTTTCTTT. It translates to CASSSQGTEAFF.

This clonotype was seen a few times. The chain combines TRBV5-6 with TRBJ2-3; 11 nucleotides match TRBD2. The CDR3 runs 17 residues. Trimming cost V 5 bases and J 3 bases; bases outside gene matches: 11. Germline CDR1 reads SGHDT; CDR2 reads YYEEEE. This CDR3 is CASSIIPGLAVTDTQYF. The CDR3 DNA reads TGTGCCAGCAGTATAATACCGGGACTAGCGGTGACAGATACGCAGTATTTT.

The rearrangement links TRBV5-5 to TRBJ2-5, with D possibly being TRBD2 (7 bases). CDR1 is SGHKS, CDR2 YYEKEE, per germline (reference sequence). This CDR3 is 15 amino acids long. Trimming removed 2 bases at V and 5 bases at J, with 16 bases between. The CDR3 is CASSFPGAGVETQYF. CDR3 nucleotide sequence: TGTGCCAGCAGCTTCCCGGGGGCGGGAGTGGAGACCCAGTACTTC.

This clonotype was seen only a few times. V gene TRBV5-1 combines with J gene TRBJ2-3; 9 nucleotides line up with TRBD2. With V trimmed by 0 bases and J by 8 bases, 7 bases remained unmatched. The CDR3 consists of 15 residues. CDR1 and CDR2 from the germline V gene are SGHRS and YFSETQ. CDR3 region: CASSLEAGGPGTQYF. The DNA for the CDR3 is TGCGCCAGCAGCTTGGAGGCGGGAGGGCCAGGTACGCAGTATTTT.

This rearrangement joins TRBV24-1 to TRBJ2-1; D is uncertain. V lost 4 bases, J lost 12 bases, and 15 bases lay in between. This CDR3 contains 13 residues. CDR1 is KGHDR and CDR2 is SFDVKD in the germline V gene. This CDR3 is CATSETKSSAQFF. CDR3 coding DNA: TGTGCCACCAGTGAGACAAAGAGCAGCGCGCAGTTCTTC.

This clonotype was picked up many times. This chain uses TRBV7-2 with TRBJ1-1; D unclear. The CDR3 sequence is 16 residues long. From germline, CDR1 is SGHTA and CDR2 FQGNSA. Trimming left V 2 bases short and J 0 bases short, with 13 bases between. The DNA for the CDR3 is TGTGCCAGCAGCTTAACCCCGGGCGCCATGAACACTGAAGCTTTCTTT. This translates into CASSLTPGAMNTEAFF.